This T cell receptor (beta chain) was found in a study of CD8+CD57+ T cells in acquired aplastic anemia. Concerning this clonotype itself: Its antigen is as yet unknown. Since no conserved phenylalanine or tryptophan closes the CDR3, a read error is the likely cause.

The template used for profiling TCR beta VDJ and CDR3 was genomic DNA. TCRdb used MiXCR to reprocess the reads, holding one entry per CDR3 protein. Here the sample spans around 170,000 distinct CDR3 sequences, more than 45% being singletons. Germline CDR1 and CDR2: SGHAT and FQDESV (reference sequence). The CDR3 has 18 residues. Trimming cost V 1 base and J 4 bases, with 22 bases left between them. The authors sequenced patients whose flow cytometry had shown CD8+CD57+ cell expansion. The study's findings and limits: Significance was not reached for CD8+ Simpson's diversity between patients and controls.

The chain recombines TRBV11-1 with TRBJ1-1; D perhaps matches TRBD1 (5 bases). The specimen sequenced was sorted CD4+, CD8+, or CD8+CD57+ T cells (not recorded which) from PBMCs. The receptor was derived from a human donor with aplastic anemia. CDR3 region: CASSLGHMGGTVSTEAFL. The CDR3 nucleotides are TGTGCCAGCAGCTTAGGACATATGGGTGGGACGGTGAGCACTGAAGCTTTCCTT.